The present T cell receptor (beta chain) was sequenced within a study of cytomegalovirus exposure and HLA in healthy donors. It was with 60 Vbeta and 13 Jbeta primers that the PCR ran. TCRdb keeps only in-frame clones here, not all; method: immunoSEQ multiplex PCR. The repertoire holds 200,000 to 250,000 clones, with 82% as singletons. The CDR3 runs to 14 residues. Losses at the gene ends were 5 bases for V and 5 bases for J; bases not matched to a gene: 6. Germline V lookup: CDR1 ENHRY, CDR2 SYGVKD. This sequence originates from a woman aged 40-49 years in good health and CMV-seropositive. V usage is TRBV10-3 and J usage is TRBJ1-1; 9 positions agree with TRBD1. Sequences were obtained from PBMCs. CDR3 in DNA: TGTGCCATCAGTACAGGGGGCGCAGAGACTGAAGCTTTCTTT. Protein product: CAISTGGAETEAFF.